The 30 T cell receptor beta chains in this list originate from one sample, sequenced in a study of shared clonotypes between healthy human individuals. Measured with immunoSEQ multiplex PCR; TCRdb has only the in-frame clones, and not every one. Of 800,000 to 1,200,000 clones in the sample, 78% were seen once. Sample: memory CD4+ T cells from PBMCs. Subset noted: CD45RA-negative fraction. The receptors originated from a man aged 18 to 30 in good health. Some clones in this sample may be carry-over from other donors' samples.

The V call is TRBV21-1, the J call TRBJ2-7; TRBD1 was called by the table and not checked on the DNA. TRBV21-1 is reported as a pseudogene. The length of the CDR3 is 15 residues. This chain's CDR3 is CASRDPGTGIYEQYF. In DNA, the CDR3 is TGTGCCAGCAGGGATCCCGGGACAGGGATTTACGAGCAGTACTTC.

The V gene is TRBV19, the J gene TRBJ2-7; 8 bases match TRBD2. The CDR3 runs to 13 residues. The junction had 5 bases not matched to a gene; V was cut back by 6 bases and J by 4 bases. CDR1 and CDR2 (germline): LNHDA, SQIVND (reference sequence). In DNA, the CDR3 is TGTGCCAGTAGAGCGGGAGCGGGTTACGAGCAGTACTTC. This translates into CASRAGAGYEQYF.

The chain links TRBV4-2 to TRBJ2-3; 8 bases match TRBD2. V was pared by 4 bases and J by 3 bases, with 18 bases of the junction left unmatched. The CDR3 totals 19 residues. CDR1 is LGHNA and CDR2 is YNFKEQ in the germline V gene. The CDR3 DNA reads TGTGCCAGCAGCCCTAGGGGGTTGTCGGTAGCGGGAAGGACAGATACGCAGTATTTT. Encoded protein: CASSPRGLSVAGRTDTQYF.

V gene TRBV6-1 combines with J gene TRBJ2-2; 14 bases line up with TRBD2. V was clipped by 3 bases and J by 7 bases; unmatched bases: 4. Germline loops: CDR1 MNHNS, CDR2 SASEGT. This CDR3 region has 16 residues. CDR3 protein: CASSEGTSGRLGELFF. CDR3 coding DNA: TGTGCCAGCAGTGAGGGGACTAGCGGGAGACTCGGGGAGCTGTTTTTT.

V is TRBV27 and J is TRBJ1-1; no definite D call. From germline, CDR1 is MNHEY and CDR2 SMNVEV (reference sequence). Trimming pared 2 bases from V and 3 bases from J, leaving 7 bases between. This CDR3 is 13 amino acids long. The DNA for the CDR3 is TGTGCCAGCAGTTTAATACGGTACACTGAAGCTTTCTTT. Encoded protein: CASSLIRYTEAFF.

The count of this clone is one. The chain couples TRBV10-3 to TRBJ2-1; tentative D call: TRBD2 (5 bases). V lost 6 bases, J lost 6 bases, and 15 bases lay in between. CDR3 size: 14 residues. CDR1 and CDR2 from the germline V gene are ENHRY and SYGVKD. CDR3 coding DNA: TGTGCCATCAGCGGGATGGACGGACGCAATGAGCAGTTCTTC. Translating gives CAISGMDGRNEQFF.

A word on this clone: The same CDR3 can be traced to other DNA sequences in this sample. This chain joins TRBV28 and TRBJ2-5, with 10 bases aligning to TRBD2. This CDR3 spans 14 amino acids. From germline, CDR1 is MDHEN and CDR2 SYDVKM. J gave up 4 bases and V 5 bases, and 4 bases lay outside the gene matches. The CDR3 DNA is TGTGCCAGCAGTCCTAGCGGGAGAGTAGAGACCCAGTACTTC. Encoded protein: CASSPSGRVETQYF.

V gene TRBV7-8 combines with J gene TRBJ2-2, with a weak D call TRBD1 (6 bases). Germline CDR1 is SGHVS and CDR2 is FQNEAQ. This CDR3 contains 14 residues. The V and J ends lost 5 bases and 8 bases respectively, with 15 bases between them. CDR3 sequence: CASSPQGGWGELFF. For the CDR3, the DNA is TGTGCCAGCAGCCCCCAAGGGGGATGGGGGGAGCTGTTTTTT.

The genes are TRBV7-2 and TRBJ2-2; D unresolved. Deletions cut 2 bases from V and 6 bases from J, with 4 bases between. This CDR3 spans 12 amino acids. The germline V gene encodes CDR1 SGHTA and CDR2 FQGNSA. CDR3 region: CASSLRAGELFF. The CDR3 DNA is TGTGCCAGCAGCTTACGGGCCGGGGAGCTGTTTTTT.

The rearrangement uses TRBV4-1 and TRBJ1-5; no clear D. The CDR3 totals 16 residues. Germline CDR1 MGHRA, CDR2 YSYEKL. V lost 4 bases and J lost 5, with 18 bases in between. The CDR3: CASSRTAGDTDQPQHF. In DNA, the CDR3 is TGCGCCAGCAGCCGGACCGCCGGGGATACCGATCAGCCCCAGCATTTT.

This clone occurred a few times. The rearrangement joins TRBV25-1 to TRBJ1-1; 8 positions agree with TRBD1. After removal of 4 bases from V and 1 base from J, the junction contained 8 bases not matched to a gene. This CDR3 is built from 16 residues. Per the germline V gene, CDR1 is MGHDK and CDR2 is SYGVNS. CDR3 in amino acids: CASSATSGTGNTEAFF. CDR3 nucleotide sequence: TGTGCCAGCAGTGCAACTTCCGGGACAGGGAACACTGAAGCTTTCTTT. Supplemented by reference TRBV25-1 and TRBJ1-1, the full variable domain reads EADIYQTPRYLVIGTGKKITLECSQTMGHDKMYWYQQDPGMELHLIHYSYGVNSTEKGDLSSESTVSRIRTEHFPLTLESARPSHTSQYLCASSATSGTGNTEAFFGQGTRLTVV.

V gene TRBV5-1 combines with J gene TRBJ2-5, with D unresolved. Looked up from germline, CDR1 is SGHRS and CDR2 is YFSETQ. This CDR3 has 14 residues. V dropped 4 bases and J dropped 0 bases, with 10 bases sitting between them. The DNA of the CDR3 is TGCGCCAGCAGCCCGACCATAAACCAAGAGACCCAGTACTTC. Amino acid sequence: CASSPTINQETQYF.

Comments on this clone: The same CDR3 is also encoded by other DNA sequences in this sample. The chain is built from TRBV7-2 and TRBJ2-1; the match to TRBD2 covers 13 bases. This CDR3 spans 15 amino acids. Germline loops: CDR1 SGHTA, CDR2 FQGNSA. V lost 4 bases, J lost 6 bases, and 3 bases stayed unmatched. Here the CDR3 reads CASSSGLAGVNEQFF. The CDR3 DNA reads TGTGCCAGCAGCTCCGGACTAGCGGGAGTCAATGAGCAGTTCTTC.

V gene TRBV11-2 combines with J gene TRBJ2-1; D unresolved. V was trimmed by 1 base and J by 0 bases, leaving 4 bases between them. There are 14 residues in the CDR3. Germline lookup yields CDR1 SGHAT and CDR2 FQNNGV. The CDR3 sequence is CASSLGVSYNEQFF. The CDR3 DNA reads as TGTGCCAGCAGCTTAGGGGTCTCCTACAATGAGCAGTTCTTC.

This chain connects TRBV21-1 to TRBJ1-4; the listed D gene, TRBD1, was not tested against the DNA. TRBV21-1 represents a pseudogene. This CDR3 comprises 15 residues. The CDR3 coding sequence is TGTGCCAGCAGCGACACACGGACAACTAATGAAAAACTGTTTTTT. Amino acids: CASSDTRTTNEKLFF.

This clone was seen a handful of times. The chain has TRBV5-1 and TRBJ2-5, with D perhaps TRBD1 or TRBD2 (5 bases each). The CDR3 has 14 residues. The germline V gene encodes CDR1 SGHRS and CDR2 YFSETQ. V lost 3 bases to trimming and J lost 4 bases, with 13 bases between them. The CDR3 spells CASSWQGPGETQYF. CDR3 bases: TGCGCCAGCAGCTGGCAGGGACCGGGAGAGACCCAGTACTTC.

The chain joins TRBV7-9 to TRBJ2-1; the D is unclear. V dropped 5 bases and J dropped 6 bases, with 14 bases sitting between them. The germline V gene has CDR1 SEHNR and CDR2 FQNEAQ (reference sequence). The CDR3 loop spans 14 amino acids. In DNA form, the CDR3 reads TGTGCCAGCAGCCCCCTAGTTGGCGGCAATGAGCAGTTCTTC. Translated: CASSPLVGGNEQFF.

This chain connects TRBV6-1 to TRBJ1-1; 7 bases map to TRBD1. V was pared by 3 bases and J by 6 bases, with 10 bases of the junction left unmatched. Germline V CDR1 and CDR2: MNHNS, SASEGT. CDR3 length equals 15 residues. This CDR3 is CASSDLLAGGAEAFF. The CDR3, as DNA: TGTGCCAGCAGTGATTTGCTGGCAGGGGGGGCTGAAGCTTTCTTT.

The chain uses TRBV28 and TRBJ2-2; the match to TRBD2 covers 12 bases. Germline V gives CDR1 MDHEN, CDR2 SYDVKM. The CDR3 has 15 residues. Trimming took 6 bases from V and 6 from J; bases not matched to a gene: 5. CDR3: CASSLTSGGSGELFF. In DNA, the CDR3 is TGTGCCAGCAGCTTGACTAGCGGGGGCTCCGGGGAGCTGTTTTTT.

In DNA, the CDR3 is TGTGCCATCAGTGAGTCCGCAGGGGAGACCGGGGAGCTGTTTTTT. It specifies CAISESAGETGELFF. The V and J genes are TRBV10-3 and TRBJ2-2, with D perhaps matching TRBD1 (6 bases). Germline CDR1 is ENHRY and CDR2 is SYGVKD. V shed 0 bases and J shed 5 bases, with 10 bases lying between them. The CDR3 extends over 15 amino acids.

In its sample, this clone was seen once. The V gene is TRBV7-9, the J gene TRBJ2-7, with TRBD1 identical over 8 bases. The CDR3 runs 13 residues. The V gene's germline CDR1 is SEHNR and CDR2 FQNEAQ (reference sequence). The V and J ends lost 3 bases and 5 bases, in that order; junction bases with no gene match: 3. The CDR3 DNA follows: TGTGCCAGCAGCTTCGGACAGGGAGACGAGCAGTACTTC. Its translation is CASSFGQGDEQYF.

The chain combines TRBV9 with TRBJ1-5, with D possibly being TRBD1 (5 bases). V was shortened by 2 bases and J by 5 bases, with 8 bases between the two germline ends. The length of the CDR3 is 13 residues. Germline-derived CDR1 and CDR2 are SGDLS and YYNGEE. The CDR3 nucleotides read TGTGCCAGCAGCGTGGGGGTGGATCAGCCCCAGCATTTT. Translation: CASSVGVDQPQHF.

The V and J genes are TRBV7-8 and TRBJ2-2, with D uncertain. The CDR3 extends over 15 amino acids. Trimming removed 7 bases at V and 8 bases at J, with 20 bases between. Germline values: CDR1 SGHVS, CDR2 FQNEAQ. The CDR3 DNA is TGTGCCAGCACCAGGACCCACCATCCGACAGGGGAGCTGTTTTTT. It codes for CASTRTHHPTGELFF.

For this clone: Other DNA sequences in this sample translate to the same CDR3. This chain joins TRBV18 and TRBJ2-1; 8 bases map to TRBD1. The CDR3 totals 13 residues. Germline values: CDR1 KGHSH, CDR2 LQKENI. Unmatched junction bases numbered 2, after V lost 5 bases and J lost 5 bases. The CDR3 here is CASSTTGDNEQFF. For the CDR3, the DNA is TGTGCCAGCTCAACGACAGGGGACAATGAGCAGTTCTTC. The full variable domain, completed using reference TRBV18 and TRBJ2-1, is NAGVMQNPRHLVRRRGQEARLRCSPMKGHSHVYWYRQLPEEGLKFMVYLQKENIIDESGMPKERFSAEFPKEGPSILRIQQVVRGDSAAYFCASSTTGDNEQFFGPGTRLTVL.

The chain recombines TRBV7-2 with TRBJ2-7; perhaps TRBD2 as D (6 bases). Trimming removed 5 bases from V and 2 bases from J, with 16 bases in between. Germline V CDR1 and CDR2: SGHTA, FQGNSA. CDR3 length: 15 residues. CDR3: CASSSGSAGAYEQYF. In DNA form, the CDR3 reads TGTGCCAGCAGCAGCGGGTCTGCGGGCGCCTACGAGCAGTACTTC.

The chain has TRBV7-9 and TRBJ2-6; 9 positions match TRBD1. Trimming cost V 5 bases and J 2 bases; bases outside gene matches: 7. This CDR3 has 17 residues. Germline CDR1 SEHNR, CDR2 FQNEAQ (reference sequence). Written as DNA, the CDR3 is TGTGCCAGCAGCCCCGGACAGGGGCGGACTGGGGCCAACGTCCTGACTTTC. Amino acids: CASSPGQGRTGANVLTF. The complete variable domain, with remaining parts taken from reference TRBV7-9 and TRBJ2-6, reads DTGVSQNPRHKITKRGQNVTFRCDPISEHNRLYWYRQTLGQGPEFLTYFQNEAQLEKSRLLSDRFSAERPKGSFSTLEIQRTEQGDSAMYLCASSPGQGRTGANVLTFGAGSRLTVL.

The chain carries TRBV9 and TRBJ2-1; 7 positions agree with TRBD1. The germline gives CDR1 SGDLS, CDR2 YYNGEE. The CDR3 consists of 14 residues. The V segment lost 3 bases and the J segment 7 bases; nucleotides outside the gene matches: 7. The CDR3, as DNA: TGTGCCAGCAGCGACCGACAGGGCAGTAATGAGCAGTTCTTC. It translates to CASSDRQGSNEQFF. The complete variable domain, with remaining parts taken from reference TRBV9 and TRBJ2-1, reads DSGVTQTPKHLITATGQRVTLRCSPRSGDLSVYWYQQSLDQGLQFLIQYYNGEERAKGNILERFSAQQFPDLHSELNLSSLELGDSALYFCASSDRQGSNEQFFGPGTRLTVL.

This clone has a single count. The chain combines TRBV7-2 with TRBJ2-7; D is ambiguous. Germline CDR1 and CDR2: SGHTA and FQGNSA. Trimming left V 0 bases short and J 3 bases short, with 9 bases between. CDR3 size: 14 residues. The CDR3, as DNA: TGTGCCAGCAGCTTAGCACCAAGTCGCTACGAGCAGTACTTC. As protein: CASSLAPSRYEQYF.

This clone has only a few counts. The chain has TRBV5-1 and TRBJ1-2; 12 bases are shared with TRBD1. This CDR3 is built from 15 residues. CDR1 and CDR2 (germline): SGHRS, YFSETQ. The ends lost 4 bases at V and 6 bases at J; junction bases unmatched: 7. Here the CDR3 reads CASSGGTGGSNGYTF. As DNA, the CDR3 is TGCGCCAGCAGCGGAGGGACAGGGGGCTCCAATGGCTACACCTTC.

The rearrangement uses TRBV25-1 and TRBJ1-3, with no clear D. The CDR3 contains 13 residues. The V gene's germline CDR1 is MGHDK and CDR2 SYGVNS. Trimming shortened V by 4 bases and J by 2 bases, and 6 bases separated the two germline ends. CDR3 sequence reads: CASSGGPGNTIYF. The CDR3 bases are TGTGCCAGCAGTGGAGGACCTGGAAACACCATATATTTT.